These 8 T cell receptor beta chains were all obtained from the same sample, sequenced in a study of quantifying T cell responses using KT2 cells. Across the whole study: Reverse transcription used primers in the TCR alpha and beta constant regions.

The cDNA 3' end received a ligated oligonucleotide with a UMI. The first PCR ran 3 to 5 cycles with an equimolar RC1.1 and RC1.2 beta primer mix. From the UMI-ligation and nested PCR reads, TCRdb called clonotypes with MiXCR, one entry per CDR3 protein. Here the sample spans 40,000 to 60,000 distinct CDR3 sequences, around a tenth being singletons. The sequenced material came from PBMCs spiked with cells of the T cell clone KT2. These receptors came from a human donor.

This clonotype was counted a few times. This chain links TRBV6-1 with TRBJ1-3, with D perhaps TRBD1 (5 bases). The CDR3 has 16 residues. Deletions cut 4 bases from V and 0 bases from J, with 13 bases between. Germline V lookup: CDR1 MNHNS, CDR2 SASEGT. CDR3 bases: TGTGCCAGCAGTGGCAGGGTGGGGATCTCTGGAAACACCATATATTTT. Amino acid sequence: CASSGRVGISGNTIYF.

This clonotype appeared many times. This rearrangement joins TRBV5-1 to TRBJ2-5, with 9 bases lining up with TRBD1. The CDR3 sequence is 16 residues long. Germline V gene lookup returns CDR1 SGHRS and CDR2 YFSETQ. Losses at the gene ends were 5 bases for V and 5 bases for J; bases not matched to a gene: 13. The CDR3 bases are TGCGCCAGCAGTAAACAGGGACAGGGCGAGTCCGAGACCCAGTACTTC. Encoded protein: CASSKQGQGESETQYF.

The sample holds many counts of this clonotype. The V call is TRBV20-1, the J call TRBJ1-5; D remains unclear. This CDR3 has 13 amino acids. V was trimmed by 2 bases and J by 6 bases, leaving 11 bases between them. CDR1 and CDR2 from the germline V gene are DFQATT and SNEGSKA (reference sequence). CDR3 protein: CSARPELAQPQHF. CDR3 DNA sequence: TGCAGTGCTAGACCCGAACTAGCTCAGCCCCAGCATTTT.

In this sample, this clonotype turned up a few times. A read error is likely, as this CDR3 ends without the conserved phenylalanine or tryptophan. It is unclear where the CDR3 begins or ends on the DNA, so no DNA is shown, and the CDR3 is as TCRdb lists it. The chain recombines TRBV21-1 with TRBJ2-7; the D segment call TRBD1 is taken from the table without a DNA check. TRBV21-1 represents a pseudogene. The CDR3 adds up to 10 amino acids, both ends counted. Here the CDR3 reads CASSKGDSLS.

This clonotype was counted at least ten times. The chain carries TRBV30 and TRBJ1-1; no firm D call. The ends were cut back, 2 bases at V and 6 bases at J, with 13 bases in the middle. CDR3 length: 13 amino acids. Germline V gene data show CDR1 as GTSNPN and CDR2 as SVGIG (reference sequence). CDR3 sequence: CAWSRPPAAEAFF. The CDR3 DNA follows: TGTGCCTGGAGTCGCCCCCCGGCAGCTGAAGCTTTCTTT.

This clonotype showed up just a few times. CDR3 sequence reads: CAWRGLNTEAFF. The CDR3 DNA reads as TGTGCCTGGAGAGGACTGAACACTGAAGCTTTCTTT. The chain is built from TRBV30 and TRBJ1-1; D unresolved. The CDR3 extends over 12 amino acids. CDR1 and CDR2 (germline): GTSNPN, SVGIG (reference sequence). Deletions cut 3 bases from V and 0 bases from J, with 5 bases between.

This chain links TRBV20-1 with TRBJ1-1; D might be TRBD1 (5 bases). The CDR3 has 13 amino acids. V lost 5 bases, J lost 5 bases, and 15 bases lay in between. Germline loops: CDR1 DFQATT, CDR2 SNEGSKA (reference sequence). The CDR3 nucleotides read TGCAGTGCTCCCGTACCGTGGGGGACTGAAGCTTTCTTT. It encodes CSAPVPWGTEAFF.

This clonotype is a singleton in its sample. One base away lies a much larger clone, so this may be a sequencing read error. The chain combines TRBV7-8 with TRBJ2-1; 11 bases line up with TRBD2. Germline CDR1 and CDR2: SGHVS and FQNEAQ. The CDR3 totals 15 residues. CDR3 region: CVSSHSGGASNEQFF. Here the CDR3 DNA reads TGTGTCAGCAGCCATAGCGGGGGGGCCAGCAATGAGCAGTTCTTC.